This TCR beta chain was recovered during a study of blood T cell repertoires in COVID-19. Across the study: Researchers got acute and convalescent COVID-19 samples from the United States, Italy and Spain.

Trimming left V 2 bases short and J 5 bases short, with 10 bases between. Germline V gene data show CDR1 as SGHKS and CDR2 as YYEKEE (reference sequence). This CDR3 has 13 residues. Sequencing was performed with immunoSEQ multiplex PCR; in TCRdb, only in-frame clones are kept and a portion is missing. The sample has 250,000 to 300,000 clones; 86% are singletons. The origin of this receptor is a man in his late teens or twenties with active or convalescent COVID-19. The specimen was peripheral blood. The chain joins TRBV5-5 to TRBJ1-2, with D possibly being TRBD1 (6 bases). The CDR3 protein is CASSFAGAYGYTF. The CDR3 DNA is TGTGCCAGCAGCTTTGCAGGGGCTTATGGCTACACCTTC.